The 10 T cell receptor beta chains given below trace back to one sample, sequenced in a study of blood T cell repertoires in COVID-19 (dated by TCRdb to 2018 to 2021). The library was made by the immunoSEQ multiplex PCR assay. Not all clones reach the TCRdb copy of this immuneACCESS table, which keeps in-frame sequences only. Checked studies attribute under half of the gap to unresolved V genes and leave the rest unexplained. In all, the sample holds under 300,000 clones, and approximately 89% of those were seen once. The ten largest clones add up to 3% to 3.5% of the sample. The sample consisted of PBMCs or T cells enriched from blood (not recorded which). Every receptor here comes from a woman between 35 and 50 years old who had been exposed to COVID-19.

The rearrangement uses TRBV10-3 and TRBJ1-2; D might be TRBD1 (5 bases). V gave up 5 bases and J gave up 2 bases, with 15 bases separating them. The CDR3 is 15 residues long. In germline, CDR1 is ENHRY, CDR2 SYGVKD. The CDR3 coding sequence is TGTGCCATCAGTCGGGAGTTGGGGCAAAACTATGGCTACACCTTC. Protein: CAISRELGQNYGYTF.

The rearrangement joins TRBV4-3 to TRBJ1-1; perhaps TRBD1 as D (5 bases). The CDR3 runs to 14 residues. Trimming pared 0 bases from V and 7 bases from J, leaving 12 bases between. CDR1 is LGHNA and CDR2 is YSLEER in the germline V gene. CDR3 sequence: CASSQETGGIEAFF. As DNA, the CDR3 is TGCGCCAGCAGCCAAGAGACGGGGGGAATTGAAGCTTTCTTT.

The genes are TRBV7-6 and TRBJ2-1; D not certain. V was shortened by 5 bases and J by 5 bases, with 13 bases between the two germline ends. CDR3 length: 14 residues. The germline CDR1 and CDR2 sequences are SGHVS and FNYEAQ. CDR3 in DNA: TGTGCCAGCAGCGCCCGACTGACGAACAATGAGCAGTTCTTC. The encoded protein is CASSARLTNNEQFF.

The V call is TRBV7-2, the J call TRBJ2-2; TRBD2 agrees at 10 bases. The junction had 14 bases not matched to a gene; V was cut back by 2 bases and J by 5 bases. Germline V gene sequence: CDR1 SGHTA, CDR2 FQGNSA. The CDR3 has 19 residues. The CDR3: CASSLSSGRGIDVTGELFF. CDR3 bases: TGTGCCAGCAGCTTATCCAGCGGGAGGGGAATTGATGTTACCGGGGAGCTGTTTTTT.

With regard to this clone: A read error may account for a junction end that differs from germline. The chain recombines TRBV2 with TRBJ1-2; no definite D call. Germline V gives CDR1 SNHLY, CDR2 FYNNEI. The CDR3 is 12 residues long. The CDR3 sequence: CASSADGRSSSF. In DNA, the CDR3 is TGTGCCAGCAGTGCCGATGGGAGGTCGTCCTCCTTC.

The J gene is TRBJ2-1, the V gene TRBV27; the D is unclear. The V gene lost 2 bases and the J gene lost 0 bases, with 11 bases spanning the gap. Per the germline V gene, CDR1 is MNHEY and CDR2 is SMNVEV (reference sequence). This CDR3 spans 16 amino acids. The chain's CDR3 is CASSLEIWSSYNEQFF. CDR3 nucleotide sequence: TGTGCCAGCAGTTTAGAAATCTGGAGCTCCTACAATGAGCAGTTCTTC.

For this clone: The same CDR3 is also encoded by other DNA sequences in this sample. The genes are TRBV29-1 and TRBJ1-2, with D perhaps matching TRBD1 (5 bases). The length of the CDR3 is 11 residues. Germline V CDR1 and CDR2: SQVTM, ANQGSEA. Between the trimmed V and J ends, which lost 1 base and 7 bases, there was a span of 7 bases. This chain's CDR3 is CSVEAGGGYTF. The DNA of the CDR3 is TGCAGCGTTGAAGCGGGGGGTGGCTACACCTTC.

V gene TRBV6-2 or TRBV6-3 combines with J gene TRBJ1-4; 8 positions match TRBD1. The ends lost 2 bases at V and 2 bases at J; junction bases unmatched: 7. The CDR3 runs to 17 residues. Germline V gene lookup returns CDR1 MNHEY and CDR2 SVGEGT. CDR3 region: CASSYPTGGKTNEKLFF. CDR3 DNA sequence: TGTGCCAGCAGTTACCCAACAGGGGGAAAGACTAATGAAAAACTGTTTTTT.

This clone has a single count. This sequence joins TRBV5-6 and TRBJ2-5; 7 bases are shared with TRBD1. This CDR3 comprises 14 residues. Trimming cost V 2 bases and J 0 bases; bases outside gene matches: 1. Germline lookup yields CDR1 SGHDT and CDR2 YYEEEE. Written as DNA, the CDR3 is TGTGCCAGCAGCTTCGGGACAGACCAAGAGACCCAGTACTTC. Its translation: CASSFGTDQETQYF.

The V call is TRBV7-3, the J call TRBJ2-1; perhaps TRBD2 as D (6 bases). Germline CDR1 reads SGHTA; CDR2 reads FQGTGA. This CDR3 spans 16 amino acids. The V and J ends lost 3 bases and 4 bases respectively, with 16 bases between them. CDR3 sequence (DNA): TGTGCCAGCAGCTTTTCCGGCGGGAAGATATACAATGAGCAGTTCTTC. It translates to CASSFSGGKIYNEQFF.